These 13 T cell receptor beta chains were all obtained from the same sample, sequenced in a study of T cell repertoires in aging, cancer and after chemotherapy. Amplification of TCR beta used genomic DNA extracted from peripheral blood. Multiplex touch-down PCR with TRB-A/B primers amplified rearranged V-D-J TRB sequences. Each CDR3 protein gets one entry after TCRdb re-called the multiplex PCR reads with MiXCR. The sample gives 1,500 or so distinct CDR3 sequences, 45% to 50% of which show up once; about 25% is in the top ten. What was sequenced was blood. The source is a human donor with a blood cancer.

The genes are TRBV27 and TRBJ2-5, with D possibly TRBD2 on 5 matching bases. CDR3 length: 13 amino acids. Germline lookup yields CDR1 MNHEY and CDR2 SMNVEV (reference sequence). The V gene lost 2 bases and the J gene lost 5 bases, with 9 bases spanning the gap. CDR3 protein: CASSLGEWETQYF. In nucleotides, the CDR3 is TGTGCCAGCAGTTTAGGGGAGTGGGAGACCCAGTACTTC.

The CDR3 bases are TGTGCCAGCAGAGGATCGGCCGGGGCCAACGTCCTGACTTTC. Translated, it gives CASRGSAGANVLTF. The rearrangement uses TRBV6-5 and TRBJ2-6; no firm D call. The CDR3 extends over 14 amino acids. Deletions cut 6 bases from V and 4 bases from J, with 10 bases between. The V gene's germline CDR1 is MNHEY and CDR2 SVGAGI.

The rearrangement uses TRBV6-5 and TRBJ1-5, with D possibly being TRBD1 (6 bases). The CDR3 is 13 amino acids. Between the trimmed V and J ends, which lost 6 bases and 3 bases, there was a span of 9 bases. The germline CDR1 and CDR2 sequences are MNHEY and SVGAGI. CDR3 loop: CASRTGINQPQHF. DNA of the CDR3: TGTGCCAGCAGGACAGGTATCAATCAGCCCCAGCATTTT.

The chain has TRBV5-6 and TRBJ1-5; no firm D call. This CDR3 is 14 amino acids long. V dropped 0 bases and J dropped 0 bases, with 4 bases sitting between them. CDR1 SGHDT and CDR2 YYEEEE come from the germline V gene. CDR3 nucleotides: TGTGCCAGCAGCTTGGACAGTAGCAATCAGCCCCAGCATTTT. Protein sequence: CASSLDSSNQPQHF.

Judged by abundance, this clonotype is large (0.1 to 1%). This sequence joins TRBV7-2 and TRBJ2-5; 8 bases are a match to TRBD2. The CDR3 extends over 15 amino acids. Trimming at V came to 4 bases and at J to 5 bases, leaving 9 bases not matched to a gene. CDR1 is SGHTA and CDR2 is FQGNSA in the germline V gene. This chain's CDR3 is CASSSWTRGAETQYF. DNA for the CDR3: TGTGCCAGCAGCTCCTGGACGCGGGGGGCCGAGACCCAGTACTTC.

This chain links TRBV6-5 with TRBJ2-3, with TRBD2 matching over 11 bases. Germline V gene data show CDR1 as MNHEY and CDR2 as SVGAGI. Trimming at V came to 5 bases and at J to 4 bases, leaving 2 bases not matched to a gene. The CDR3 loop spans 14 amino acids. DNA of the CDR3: TGTGCCAGCAGTCTAGCGGGAGGTCCAGATACGCAGTATTTT. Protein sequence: CASSLAGGPDTQYF.

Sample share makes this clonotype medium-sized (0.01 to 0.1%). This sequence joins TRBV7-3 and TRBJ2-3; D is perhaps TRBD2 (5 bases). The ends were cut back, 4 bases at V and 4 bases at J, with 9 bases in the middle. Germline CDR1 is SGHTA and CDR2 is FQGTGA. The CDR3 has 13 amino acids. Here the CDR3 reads CASSWKEADTQYF. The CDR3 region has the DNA TGTGCCAGCAGCTGGAAGGAGGCAGATACGCAGTATTTT.

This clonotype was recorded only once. The CDR3 nucleotides are TGTGCCAGCAGTTTAACCAGGCACGGTGGCTACACCTTC. Translated, it gives CASSLTRHGGYTF. J is TRBJ1-2 and V is TRBV27, with D unresolved. The germline CDR1 and CDR2 sequences are MNHEY and SMNVEV (reference sequence). The length of the CDR3 is 13 residues. The ends were cut back, 2 bases at V and 7 bases at J, with 11 bases in the middle.

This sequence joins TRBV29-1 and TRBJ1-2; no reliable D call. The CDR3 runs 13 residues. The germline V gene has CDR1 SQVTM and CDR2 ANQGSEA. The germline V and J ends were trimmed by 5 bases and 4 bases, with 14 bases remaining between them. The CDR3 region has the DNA TGCAGCGTTTCCCGGTTCGAGGCCTATGGCTACACCTTC. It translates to CSVSRFEAYGYTF.

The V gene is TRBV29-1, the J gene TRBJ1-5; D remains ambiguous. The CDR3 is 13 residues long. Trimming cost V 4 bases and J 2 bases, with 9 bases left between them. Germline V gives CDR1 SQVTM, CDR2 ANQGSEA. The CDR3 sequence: CSVGGPGNQPQHF. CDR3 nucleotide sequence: TGCAGCGTTGGAGGGCCTGGCAATCAGCCCCAGCATTTT.

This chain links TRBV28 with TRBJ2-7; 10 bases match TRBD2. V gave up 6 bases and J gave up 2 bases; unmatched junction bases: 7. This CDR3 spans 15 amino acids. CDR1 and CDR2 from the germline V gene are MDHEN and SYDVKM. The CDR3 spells CASSRRGTSAYEQYF. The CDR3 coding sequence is TGTGCCAGCAGCCGAAGGGGGACTAGCGCCTACGAGCAGTACTTC. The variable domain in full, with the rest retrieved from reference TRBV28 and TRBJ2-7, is DVKVTQSSRYLVKRTGEKVFLECVQDMDHENMFWYRQDPGLGLRLIYFSYDVKMKEKGDIPEGYSVSREKKERFSLILESASTNQTSMYLCASSRRGTSAYEQYFGPGTRLTVT.

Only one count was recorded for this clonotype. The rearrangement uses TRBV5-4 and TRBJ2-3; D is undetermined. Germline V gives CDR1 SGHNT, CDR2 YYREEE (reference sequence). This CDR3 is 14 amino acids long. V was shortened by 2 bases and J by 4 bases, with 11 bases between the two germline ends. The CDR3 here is CASSLVVESDTQYF. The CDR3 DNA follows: TGTGCCAGCAGCTTAGTTGTAGAGTCAGATACGCAGTATTTT.

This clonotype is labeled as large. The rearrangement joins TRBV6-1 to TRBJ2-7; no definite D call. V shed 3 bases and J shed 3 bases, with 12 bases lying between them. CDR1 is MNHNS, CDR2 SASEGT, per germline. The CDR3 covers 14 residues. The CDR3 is CASSDRRQIYEQYF. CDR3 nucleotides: TGTGCCAGCAGTGACAGGAGACAAATCTACGAGCAGTACTTC.